The T cell receptor beta chain under discussion was sequenced for a study of T-cell reconstitution after alpha-beta-depleted transplantation in children. Overall study findings and caveats: T-cell counts and diversity were attributed mostly to newly produced T cells one year after transplant. It was surviving recipient T cells and thymic progenitors that gave some patients high TCRbeta diversity at day 60.

Library preparation (for TCRbeta) was performed with unique molecular identifiers. TCRdb processed the PCR reads anew with MiXCR; each CDR3 protein has one entry. Among 530,000 or so distinct CDR3 sequences, over 20% were seen once, and the ten largest hold around a third. This clonotype came up a few times. Its antigen is as yet unknown. Trimming took 6 bases from V and 14 from J, leaving 19 bases between them. This CDR3 is built from 12 residues. The V call is TRBV12-3 or TRBV12-4, the J call TRBJ2-5; possibly TRBD1 for D (5 bases). This receptor was obtained from a boy less than two years old with Wiskott-Aldrich syndrome, due to receive a stem cell transplant. Sample: PBMCs, taken before TCRalphabeta/CD19-depleted stem cell transplant. The CDR3 DNA reads TGTGCCAGCAGCCCAGGAACAGGCTCCCGATACTTC. It is translated as CASSPGTGSRYF.